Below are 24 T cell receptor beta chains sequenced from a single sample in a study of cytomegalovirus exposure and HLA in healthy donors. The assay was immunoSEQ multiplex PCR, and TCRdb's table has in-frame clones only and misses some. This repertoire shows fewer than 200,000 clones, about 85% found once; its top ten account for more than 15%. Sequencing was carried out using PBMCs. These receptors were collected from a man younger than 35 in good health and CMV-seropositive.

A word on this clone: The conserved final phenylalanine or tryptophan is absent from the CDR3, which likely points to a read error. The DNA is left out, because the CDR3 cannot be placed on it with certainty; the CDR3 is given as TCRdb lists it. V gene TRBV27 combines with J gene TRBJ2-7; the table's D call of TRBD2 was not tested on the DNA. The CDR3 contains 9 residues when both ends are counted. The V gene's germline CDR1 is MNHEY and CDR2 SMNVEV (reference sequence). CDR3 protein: CASSLRSPC.

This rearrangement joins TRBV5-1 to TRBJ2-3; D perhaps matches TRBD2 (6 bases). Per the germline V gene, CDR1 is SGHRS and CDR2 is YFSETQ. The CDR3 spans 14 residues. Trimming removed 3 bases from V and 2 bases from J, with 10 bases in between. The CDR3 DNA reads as TGCGCCAGCAGCTCGGGGGAGTACACAGATACGCAGTATTTT. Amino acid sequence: CASSSGEYTDTQYF.

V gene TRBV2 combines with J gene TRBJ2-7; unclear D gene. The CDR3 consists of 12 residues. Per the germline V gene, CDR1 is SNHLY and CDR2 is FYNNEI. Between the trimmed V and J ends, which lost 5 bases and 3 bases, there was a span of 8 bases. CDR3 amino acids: CASSSWSYEQYF. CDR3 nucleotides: TGTGCCAGCAGTAGTTGGAGCTACGAGCAGTACTTC.

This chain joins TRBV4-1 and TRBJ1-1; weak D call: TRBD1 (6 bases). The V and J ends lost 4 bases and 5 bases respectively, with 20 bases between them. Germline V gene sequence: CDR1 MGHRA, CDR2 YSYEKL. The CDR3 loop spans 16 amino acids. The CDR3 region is CASSRDEDSFLTEAFF. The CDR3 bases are TGCGCCAGCAGCCGCGACGAGGACAGTTTCCTGACTGAAGCTTTCTTT.

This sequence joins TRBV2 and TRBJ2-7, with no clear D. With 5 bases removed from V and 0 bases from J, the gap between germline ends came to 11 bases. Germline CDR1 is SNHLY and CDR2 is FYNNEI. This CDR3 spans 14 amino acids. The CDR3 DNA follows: TGTGCCAGCAGTATCTCCGGTTTCTCCTACGAGCAGTACTTC. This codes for CASSISGFSYEQYF. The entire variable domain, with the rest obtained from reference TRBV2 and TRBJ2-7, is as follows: EPEVTQTPSHQVTQMGQEVILRCVPISNHLYFYWYRQILGQKVEFLVSFYNNEISEKSEIFDDQFSVERPDGSNFTLKIRSTKLEDSAMYFCASSISGFSYEQYFGPGTRLTVT.

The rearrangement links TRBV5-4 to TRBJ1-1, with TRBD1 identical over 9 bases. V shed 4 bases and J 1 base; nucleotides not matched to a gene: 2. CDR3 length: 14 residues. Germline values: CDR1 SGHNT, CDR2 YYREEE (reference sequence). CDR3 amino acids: CASSPQGANTEAFF. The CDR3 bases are TGTGCCAGCAGCCCACAGGGGGCGAACACTGAAGCTTTCTTT. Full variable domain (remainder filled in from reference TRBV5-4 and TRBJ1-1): ETGVTQSPTHLIKTRGQQVTLRCSSQSGHNTVSWYQQALGQGPQFIFQYYREEENGRGNFPPRFSGLQFPNYSSELNVNALELDDSALYLCASSPQGANTEAFFGQGTRLTVV.

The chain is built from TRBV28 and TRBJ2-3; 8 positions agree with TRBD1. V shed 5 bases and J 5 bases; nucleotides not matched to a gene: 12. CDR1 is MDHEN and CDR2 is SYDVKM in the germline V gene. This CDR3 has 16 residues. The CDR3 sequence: CASSHTPTGVEDTQYF. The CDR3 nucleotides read TGTGCCAGCAGTCATACCCCGACAGGGGTGGAAGATACGCAGTATTTT.

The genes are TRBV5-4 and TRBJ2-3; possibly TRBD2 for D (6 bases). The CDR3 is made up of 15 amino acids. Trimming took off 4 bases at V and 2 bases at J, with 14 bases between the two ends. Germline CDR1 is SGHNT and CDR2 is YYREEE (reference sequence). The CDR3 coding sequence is TGTGCCAGCAGCCTCTCTAGCGCCCCCACAGATACGCAGTATTTT. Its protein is CASSLSSAPTDTQYF.

This CDR3 is CASSRAGELFF. As DNA, the CDR3 is TGTGCCAGCAGTAGAGCCGGGGAGCTGTTTTTT. The chain uses TRBV28 and TRBJ2-2; D remains ambiguous. This CDR3 spans 11 amino acids. Germline values: CDR1 MDHEN, CDR2 SYDVKM. Trimming removed 5 bases from V and 6 bases from J, with 4 bases in between.

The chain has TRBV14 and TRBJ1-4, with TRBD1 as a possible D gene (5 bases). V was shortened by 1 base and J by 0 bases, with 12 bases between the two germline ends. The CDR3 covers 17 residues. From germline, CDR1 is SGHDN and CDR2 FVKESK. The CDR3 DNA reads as TGTGCCAGCAGCCAAGGAACCGACAGACCAACTAATGAAAAACTGTTTTTT. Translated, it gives CASSQGTDRPTNEKLFF. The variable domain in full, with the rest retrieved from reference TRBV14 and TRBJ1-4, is EAGVTQFPSHSVIEKGQTVTLRCDPISGHDNLYWYRRVMGKEIKFLLHFVKESKQDESGMPNNRFLAERTGGTYSTLKVQPAELEDSGVYFCASSQGTDRPTNEKLFFGSGTQLSVL.

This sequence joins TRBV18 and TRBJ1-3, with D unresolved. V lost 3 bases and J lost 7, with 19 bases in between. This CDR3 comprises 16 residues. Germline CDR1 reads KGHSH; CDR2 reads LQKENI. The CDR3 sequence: CASSPASLYGQNTIYF. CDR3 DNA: TGTGCCAGCTCACCGGCAAGCTTGTATGGGCAGAACACCATATATTTT.

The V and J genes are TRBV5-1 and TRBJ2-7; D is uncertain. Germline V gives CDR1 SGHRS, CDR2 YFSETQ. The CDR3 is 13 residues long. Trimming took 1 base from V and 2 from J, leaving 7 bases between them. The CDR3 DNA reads TGCGCCAGCAGCTTGACAGCCACCTACGAGCAGTACTTC. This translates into CASSLTATYEQYF.

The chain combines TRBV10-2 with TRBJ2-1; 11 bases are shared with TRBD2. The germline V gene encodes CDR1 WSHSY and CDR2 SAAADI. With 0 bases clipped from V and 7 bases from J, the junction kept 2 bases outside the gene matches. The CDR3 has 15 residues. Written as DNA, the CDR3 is TGCGCCAGCAGTGAGTCGGCTAGCGGGAGGAATGAGCAGTTCTTC. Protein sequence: CASSESASGRNEQFF.

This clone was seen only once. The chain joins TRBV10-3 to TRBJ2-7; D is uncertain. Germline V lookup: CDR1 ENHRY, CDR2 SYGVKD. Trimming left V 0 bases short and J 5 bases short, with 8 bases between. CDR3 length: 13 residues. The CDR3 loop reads CAISESSRNEQYF. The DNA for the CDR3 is TGTGCCATCAGTGAGTCGTCCAGGAACGAGCAGTACTTC.

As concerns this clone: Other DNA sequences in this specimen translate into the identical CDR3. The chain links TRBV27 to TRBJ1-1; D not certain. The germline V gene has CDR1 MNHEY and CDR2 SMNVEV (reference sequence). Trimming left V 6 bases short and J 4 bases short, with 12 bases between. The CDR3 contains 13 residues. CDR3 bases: TGTGCCAGCAGCCTCGCCCGGGGCACTGAAGCTTTCTTT. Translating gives CASSLARGTEAFF.

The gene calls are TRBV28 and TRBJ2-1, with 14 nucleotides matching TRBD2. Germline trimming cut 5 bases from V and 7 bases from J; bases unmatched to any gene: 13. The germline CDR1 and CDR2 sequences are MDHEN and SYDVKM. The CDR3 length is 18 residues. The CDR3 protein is CASSPNTGTSGSRNEQFF. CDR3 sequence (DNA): TGTGCCAGCAGTCCCAACACCGGGACTAGCGGGAGTAGGAATGAGCAGTTCTTC. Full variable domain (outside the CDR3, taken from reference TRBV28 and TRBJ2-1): DVKVTQSSRYLVKRTGEKVFLECVQDMDHENMFWYRQDPGLGLRLIYFSYDVKMKEKGDIPEGYSVSREKKERFSLILESASTNQTSMYLCASSPNTGTSGSRNEQFFGPGTRLTVL.

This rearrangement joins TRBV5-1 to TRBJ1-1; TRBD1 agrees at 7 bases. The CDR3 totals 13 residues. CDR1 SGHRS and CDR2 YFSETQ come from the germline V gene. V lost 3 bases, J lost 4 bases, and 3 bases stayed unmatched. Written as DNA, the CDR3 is TGCGCCAGCAGCTCGGACAGGAGCACTGAAGCTTTCTTT. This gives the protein CASSSDRSTEAFF. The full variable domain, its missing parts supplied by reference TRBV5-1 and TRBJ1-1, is KAGVTQTPRYLIKTRGQQVTLSCSPISGHRSVSWYQQTPGQGLQFLFEYFSETQRNKGNFPGRFSGRQFSNSRSEMNVSTLELGDSALYLCASSSDRSTEAFFGQGTRLTVV.

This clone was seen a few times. CDR3 in amino acids: CAWRTELRNSPLHF. The CDR3 DNA reads TGTGCCTGGAGGACAGAGCTAAGGAATTCACCCCTCCACTTT. This sequence joins TRBV30 and TRBJ1-6; possible D gene TRBD1, 5 bases. Germline CDR1 reads GTSNPN; CDR2 reads SVGIG (reference sequence). The length of the CDR3 is 14 residues. V lost 3 bases to trimming and J lost 7 bases, with 13 bases between them.

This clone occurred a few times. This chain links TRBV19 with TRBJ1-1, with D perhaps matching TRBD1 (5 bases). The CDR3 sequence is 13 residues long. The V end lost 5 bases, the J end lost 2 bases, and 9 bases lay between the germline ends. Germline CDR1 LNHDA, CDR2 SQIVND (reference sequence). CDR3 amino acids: CASSQGTNTEAFF. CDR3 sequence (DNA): TGTGCCAGTAGTCAGGGTACCAACACTGAAGCTTTCTTT.

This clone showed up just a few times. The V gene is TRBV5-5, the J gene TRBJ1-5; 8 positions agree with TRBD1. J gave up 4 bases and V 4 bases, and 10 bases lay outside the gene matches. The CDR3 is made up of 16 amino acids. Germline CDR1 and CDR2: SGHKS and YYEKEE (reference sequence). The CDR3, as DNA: TGTGCCAGCAGCGGCAGGGGGCGAGGTGAGAATCAGCCCCAGCATTTT. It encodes CASSGRGRGENQPQHF.

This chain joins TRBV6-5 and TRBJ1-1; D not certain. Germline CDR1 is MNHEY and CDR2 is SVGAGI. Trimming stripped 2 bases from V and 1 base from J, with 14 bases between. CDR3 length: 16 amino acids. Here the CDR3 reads CASSYRPGSPNTEAFF. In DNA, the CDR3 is TGTGCCAGCAGTTACCGGCCAGGAAGTCCGAACACTGAAGCTTTCTTT.

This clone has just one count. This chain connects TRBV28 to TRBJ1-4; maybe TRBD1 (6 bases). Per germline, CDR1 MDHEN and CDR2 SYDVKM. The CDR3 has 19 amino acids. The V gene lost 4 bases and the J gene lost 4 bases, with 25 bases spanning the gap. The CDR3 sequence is CASSSPRGGATSSNEKLFF. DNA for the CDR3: TGTGCCAGCAGTTCCCCGCGGGGGGGGGCGACCTCAAGTAATGAAAAACTGTTTTTT.

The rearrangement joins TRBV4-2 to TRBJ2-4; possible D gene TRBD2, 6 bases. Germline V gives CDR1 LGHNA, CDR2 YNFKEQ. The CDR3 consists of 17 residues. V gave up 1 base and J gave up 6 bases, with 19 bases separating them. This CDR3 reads CASSQGLAATGLNIQYF. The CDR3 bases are TGTGCCAGCAGCCAAGGGCTAGCCGCCACGGGACTAAACATTCAGTACTTC.

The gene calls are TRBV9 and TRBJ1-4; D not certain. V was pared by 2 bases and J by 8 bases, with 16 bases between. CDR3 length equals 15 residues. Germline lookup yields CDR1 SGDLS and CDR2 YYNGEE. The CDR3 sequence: CASSVGVGVGEKLFF. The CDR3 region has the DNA TGTGCCAGCAGCGTCGGGGTGGGCGTCGGGGAAAAACTGTTTTTT. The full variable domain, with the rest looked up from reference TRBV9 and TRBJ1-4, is DSGVTQTPKHLITATGQRVTLRCSPRSGDLSVYWYQQSLDQGLQFLIQYYNGEERAKGNILERFSAQQFPDLHSELNLSSLELGDSALYFCASSVGVGVGEKLFFGSGTQLSVL.